This T cell receptor beta chain originates from a study of T-cell memory formation after mild COVID-19. Constant-segment primers were used for 5'RACE, and the resulting TCR alpha and TCR beta cDNA libraries carried sample barcodes and UMIs. TCRdb re-derived calls from the 5' RACE reads in MiXCR, one entry per CDR3 protein. The sample shows under 600,000 distinct CDR3 sequences, less than 25% of them seen only once. Notes on this clonotype: Its specificity is not known.

The study's findings and limits: CD4+ clones that contracted lay mainly in CM and EM; CD8+ ones lay in EMRA. Researchers found some responding clones in pre-infection memory, a sign that cross-reactive memory joined.

CDR3 length equals 17 residues. V trimming: 5 bases; J trimming: 3 bases; junction bases outside the gene matches: 12. The germline gives CDR1 SGHNT, CDR2 YENEEA. This TCR derives from an adult woman who had mild COVID-19 (a few samples of this study predate the infection). Cell type and time point are not known. Material for sequencing was PBMCs or a T cell subset sorted from them (not recorded which). This chain uses TRBV11-3 with TRBJ2-3; 9 bases are a match to TRBD1. CDR3 bases: TGTGCCAGCAGCCAAGGGACAGGGCGTTTTAAGACAGATACGCAGTATTTT. It yields the protein CASSQGTGRFKTDTQYF.